Shown below are 22 T cell receptor beta chains from a single sample sequenced in a study of blood T cell repertoires in COVID-19. Measured with immunoSEQ multiplex PCR; TCRdb has only the in-frame clones, and not every one. The sample lists 300,000 or so clones; around 87% were seen once. Sequences were obtained from peripheral blood. The origin of the receptors is a woman aged 45-60 years who had recovered from COVID-19.

The chain carries TRBV11-2 and TRBJ1-6; a weak D match, TRBD1 (5 bases). V lost 5 bases to trimming and J lost 2 bases, with 19 bases between them. Per germline, CDR1 SGHAT and CDR2 FQNNGV. The CDR3 length is 18 residues. The CDR3 DNA reads TGTGCCAGCAGCCCCCGCAGCCTGGCAGGGACCTATAATTCACCCCTCCACTTT. Translating it yields CASSPRSLAGTYNSPLHF.

The V gene is TRBV19, the J gene TRBJ2-7, with 12 bases that match TRBD2. V dropped 1 base and J dropped 0; count of bases not matched to a gene: 4. Germline values: CDR1 LNHDA, CDR2 SQIVND (reference sequence). CDR3 size: 17 residues. The DNA for the CDR3 is TGTGCCAGTAGTATAGGGACTAGCGGGACGTACTCCTACGAGCAGTACTTC. Translation gives CASSIGTSGTYSYEQYF.

The chain combines TRBV2 with TRBJ1-6; no clear D. CDR1 and CDR2 from the germline V gene are SNHLY and FYNNEI. The V end lost 6 bases, the J end lost 0 bases, and 15 bases lay between the germline ends. The CDR3 loop spans 17 amino acids. CDR3 amino acids: CASSGTLGSSYNSPLHF. The DNA for the CDR3 is TGTGCCAGCAGCGGAACGTTGGGGAGCTCCTATAATTCACCCCTCCACTTT.

This chain joins TRBV7-9 and TRBJ1-4; 7 positions agree with TRBD1. Germline V gives CDR1 SEHNR, CDR2 FQNEAQ (reference sequence). The length of the CDR3 is 16 residues. V shed 2 bases, J shed 0 bases, and the junction held 3 bases outside the gene matches. The CDR3 loop is CASSLQGTATNEKLFF. CDR3 nucleotide sequence: TGTGCCAGCAGCTTACAAGGGACAGCAACTAATGAAAAACTGTTTTTT.

This chain joins TRBV19 and TRBJ1-1; perhaps TRBD1 as D (5 bases). The CDR3 has 12 residues. Trimming removed 5 bases at V and 11 bases at J, with 15 bases between. CDR1 and CDR2 (germline): LNHDA, SQIVND (reference sequence). As DNA, the CDR3 is TGTGCCAGTAGTGGGGCCCCGTATCGCGCTTTCTTT. Residues: CASSGAPYRAFF.

The chain couples TRBV4-3 to TRBJ2-4; D possibly corresponds to TRBD2 (6 bases). The CDR3 is made up of 17 amino acids. Between the trimmed V and J ends, which lost 1 base and 0 bases, there was a span of 13 bases. Germline V gives CDR1 LGHNA, CDR2 YSLEER. The CDR3 reads CASSQGYEGLAKNIQYF. The CDR3 nucleotides are TGCGCCAGCAGCCAAGGCTACGAGGGACTAGCCAAAAACATTCAGTACTTC.

V is TRBV28 and J is TRBJ2-7; a weak D match, TRBD1 (6 bases). V gave up 6 bases and J gave up 2 bases, with 11 bases separating them. The CDR3 spans 13 residues. Per germline, CDR1 MDHEN and CDR2 SYDVKM. The DNA of the CDR3 is TGTGCCAGCAGGGCGACAGGTCCCTACGAGCAGTACTTC. Residues: CASRATGPYEQYF.

The chain uses TRBV19 and TRBJ1-5; D may be TRBD1 (6 bases). Germline CDR1 reads LNHDA; CDR2 reads SQIVND (reference sequence). V was pared by 5 bases and J by 4 bases, with 12 bases between. This CDR3 is built from 14 residues. The CDR3 DNA reads TGTGCCAGTAGTCAACCGGGACAAAATCAGCCCCAGCATTTT. Translating gives CASSQPGQNQPQHF.

This chain links TRBV28 with TRBJ2-5; TRBD2 matches 7 bases. The CDR3 has 13 amino acids. V lost 4 bases, J lost 6 bases, and 5 bases stayed unmatched. Germline CDR1 and CDR2: MDHEN and SYDVKM. This CDR3 is CASSWRGRKTQYF. The CDR3 region has the DNA TGTGCCAGCAGTTGGCGCGGGAGAAAGACCCAGTACTTC. The full variable domain, completed using reference TRBV28 and TRBJ2-5, is DVKVTQSSRYLVKRTGEKVFLECVQDMDHENMFWYRQDPGLGLRLIYFSYDVKMKEKGDIPEGYSVSREKKERFSLILESASTNQTSMYLCASSWRGRKTQYFGPGTRLLVL.

The chain couples TRBV28 to TRBJ2-7, with a possible D match to TRBD2 (6 bases). The CDR3 covers 15 residues. Deletions cut 5 bases from V and 3 bases from J, with 17 bases between. CDR1 MDHEN and CDR2 SYDVKM come from the germline V gene. CDR3 sequence (DNA): TGTGCCAGCAGTAAATTAGCGGAGATCTTCTACGAGCAGTACTTC. Protein sequence: CASSKLAEIFYEQYF. Complete variable domain (other parts from reference TRBV28 and TRBJ2-7): DVKVTQSSRYLVKRTGEKVFLECVQDMDHENMFWYRQDPGLGLRLIYFSYDVKMKEKGDIPEGYSVSREKKERFSLILESASTNQTSMYLCASSKLAEIFYEQYFGPGTRLTVT.

Worth noting for this clone: Other DNA sequences in this sample translate to the same CDR3. The rearrangement uses TRBV19 and TRBJ1-1, with a weak D call TRBD1 (6 bases). The CDR3 extends over 13 amino acids. Germline V CDR1 and CDR2: LNHDA, SQIVND (reference sequence). Trimming cost V 3 bases and J 1 base, with 6 bases left between them. The CDR3 sequence: CASSMDRNTEAFF. CDR3 bases: TGTGCCAGTAGTATGGACAGGAACACTGAAGCTTTCTTT.

V usage is TRBV4-3 and J usage is TRBJ1-1, with TRBD1 as a possible D gene (5 bases). The CDR3 covers 15 residues. CDR1 is LGHNA, CDR2 YSLEER, per germline. The V gene lost 3 bases and the J gene lost 4 bases, with 15 bases spanning the gap. The CDR3 DNA sequence: TGCGCCAGCAGCCAGGGGCGGGGCGCTTCCACTGAAGCTTTCTTT. Its protein product is CASSQGRGASTEAFF.

V is TRBV7-8 and J is TRBJ1-3; possibly TRBD1 for D (6 bases). The CDR3 length is 17 residues. V was cut by 4 bases and J by 0 bases, with 16 bases left in between. The germline gives CDR1 SGHVS, CDR2 FQNEAQ. The CDR3: CASSSPRTAFSGNTIYF. The CDR3 DNA follows: TGTGCCAGCAGCTCGCCTCGGACAGCTTTCTCTGGAAACACCATATATTTT.

This chain links TRBV7-2 with TRBJ2-2; a possible D gene is TRBD2 (7 bases). Germline V lookup: CDR1 SGHTA, CDR2 FQGNSA. The CDR3 spans 16 residues. V gave up 7 bases and J gave up 3 bases, with 18 bases separating them. Here the CDR3 reads CASNRWGGADTGELFF. CDR3 in DNA: TGTGCCAGCAACCGTTGGGGGGGCGCCGACACCGGGGAGCTGTTTTTT.

The chain links TRBV5-5 to TRBJ2-1; tentative D call: TRBD1 (5 bases). CDR3 length: 13 amino acids. Germline assignment: CDR1 SGHKS and CDR2 YYEKEE (reference sequence). V was clipped by 4 bases and J by 5 bases, with 10 bases between them. CDR3 amino acids: CASSLPTDNEQFF. CDR3 nucleotides: TGTGCCAGCAGCCTGCCGACAGACAATGAGCAGTTCTTC.

The chain couples TRBV7-9 to TRBJ2-3; 7 bases align to TRBD1. The V gene's germline CDR1 is SEHNR and CDR2 FQNEAQ (reference sequence). V lost 5 bases and J lost 6; bases outside the gene matches: 8. This CDR3 is built from 14 residues. The CDR3 bases are TGTGCCAGCAGCGTCCGGGACAGTGGGGATACGCAGTATTTT. It translates to CASSVRDSGDTQYF.

The CDR3 DNA is TGTGCCAGCAGCATCGACAGGGCCAACGAGCAGTACTTC. Protein product: CASSIDRANEQYF. The chain joins TRBV11-2 to TRBJ2-7; 7 bases fit TRBD1. The CDR3 consists of 13 residues. J was trimmed by 5 bases and V by 5 bases; bases with no gene match: 6. CDR1 SGHAT and CDR2 FQNNGV come from the germline V gene.

The chain recombines TRBV9 with TRBJ2-7, with D uncertain. The CDR3 extends over 13 amino acids. V lost 4 bases and J lost 5, with 13 bases in between. Looked up from germline, CDR1 is SGDLS and CDR2 is YYNGEE. CDR3 DNA: TGTGCCAGCAGCCCTGGGCCGTCTAACGAGCAGTACTTC. Translated, it gives CASSPGPSNEQYF.

The gene calls are TRBV7-2 and TRBJ2-5; D perhaps matches TRBD2 (5 bases). Germline assignment: CDR1 SGHTA and CDR2 FQGNSA. Trimming removed 3 bases from V and 5 bases from J, with 13 bases in between. The CDR3 runs to 14 residues. CDR3 region: CASSFQASRETQYF. CDR3 in DNA: TGTGCCAGCAGCTTCCAGGCTAGCAGGGAGACCCAGTACTTC.

V and J are TRBV2 and TRBJ1-3; 9 bases match TRBD1. Germline assignment: CDR1 SNHLY and CDR2 FYNNEI. The ends lost 6 bases at V and 3 bases at J; junction bases unmatched: 9. The CDR3 has 16 residues. The CDR3 loop reads CASRPGTGIFGNTIYF. The CDR3 DNA sequence: TGTGCCAGCAGGCCCGGGACAGGGATCTTTGGAAACACCATATATTTT.

The rearrangement joins TRBV11-2 to TRBJ1-1, with D uncertain. V was clipped by 2 bases and J by 0 bases, with 7 bases between them. This CDR3 region has 14 residues. The germline gives CDR1 SGHAT, CDR2 FQNNGV. As DNA, the CDR3 is TGTGCCAGCAGCTTAAGTGGAGTGAACACTGAAGCTTTCTTT. Amino acid sequence: CASSLSGVNTEAFF.

This clone was counted only a few times. The gene calls are TRBV15 and TRBJ1-5; TRBD1 is a possible D gene (5 bases). The germline V gene has CDR1 LNHNV and CDR2 YYDKDF (reference sequence). V lost 0 bases and J 7 bases, leaving 16 bases between the germline ends. The CDR3 is made up of 16 amino acids. The CDR3 region is CATSRDSQGLGQPQHF. CDR3 in DNA: TGTGCCACCAGCAGAGACAGTCAGGGACTCGGGCAGCCCCAGCATTTT.